This T cell receptor beta chain is drawn from a study of cytomegalovirus exposure and HLA in healthy donors. CDR1 and CDR2 (germline): LGHNA, YSLEER. With 4 bases clipped from V and 5 bases from J, the junction kept 9 bases outside the gene matches. The CDR3 is 18 amino acids. Primers included in the PCR were 60 Vbeta and 13 Jbeta primers. The method was immunoSEQ multiplex PCR; TCRdb's version includes in-frame clones alone and lacks a portion of them. The sample lists 60,000 to 75,000 clones, roughly 66% seen once, with 3% to 3.5% in the top ten. Healthy bone marrow donors formed the donor group. The genes are TRBV4-3 and TRBJ2-3; 16 nucleotides agree with TRBD2. Material for sequencing was PBMCs. The TCR originated in a woman between 50 and 59 years old in good health and CMV-seronegative. The DNA for the CDR3 is TGCGCCAGCAGCCGATTCTCGGGGACTAGCGGGAGGGGAGATACGCAGTATTTT. It codes for CASSRFSGTSGRGDTQYF.